This entry concerns a single T cell receptor beta chain. This sample was taken from a study of blood T cell repertoires in COVID-19. This CDR3 region has 16 residues. Germline V gene data show CDR1 as MNHEY and CDR2 as SVGAGI. Trimming shortened V by 2 bases and J by 0 bases, and 13 bases separated the two germline ends. Using immunoSEQ multiplex PCR, the repertoire was profiled, and TCRdb retains in-frame clones only, with some absent. The repertoire holds just under 95,000 clones, 80% seen once, with under 20% in the top ten. The TCR was taken from a human donor in a cohort sampled during active COVID-19. The gene calls are TRBV6-5 and TRBJ1-1, with D uncertain. The sequenced sample was peripheral blood. This chain's CDR3 is CASSYVFATVNTEAFF. The CDR3 region has the DNA TGTGCCAGCAGTTACGTTTTCGCTACGGTGAACACTGAAGCTTTCTTT.